This TCR beta chain emerged from a study of T cells in Graves' hyperthyroidism and ophthalmopathy. TCR beta CDR3 regions were amplified from RNA transcripts. First-round RT-PCR targeting the TCR CDR3 was performed with the HTBI primer set. TCRdb ran MiXCR on the multiplex PCR reads and lists one entry per CDR3 protein. The profile shows about 640,000 distinct CDR3 sequences, under 25% of them singletons. Ten or more counts support this clonotype. Inclusion characteristics of ophthalmopathy patients comprised a Clinical Activity Score of at least 3, a NOSPECS grade of at least 4, and duration under 3 months. Uncontrolled infection, other autoimmune disease, pregnancy or lactation led to exclusion. Thyroid ultrasound and orbital computed tomography, with clinical symptoms and serum thyroxine and TRAb, informed diagnoses. V trimming: 0 bases; J trimming: 5 bases; junction bases outside the gene matches: 8. Germline V gene lookup returns CDR1 SGHAT and CDR2 FQNNGV. The CDR3 is 16 residues long.

The chain recombines TRBV11-2 with TRBJ2-7, with 9 bases fitting TRBD2. Sequencing input: blood. The TCR originated in a young man with Graves' ophthalmopathy. The CDR3 sequence is CASSLDQGGRGDEQYF. The DNA of the CDR3 is TGTGCCAGCAGCTTAGATCAAGGCGGGAGGGGCGACGAGCAGTACTTC.